These T cell receptor beta chains were read from a single sample in a study of blood T cell repertoires in COVID-19. Assay used: immunoSEQ multiplex PCR; TCRdb lists only in-frame clones, some missing. The sample carries 110,000 to 150,000 clones, around 82% recorded once. Sequenced sample: peripheral blood. The origin of the receptors is a woman aged 45 to 65 with acute or convalescent COVID-19. Both conserved end residues are part of each CDR3.

V	J	CDR3
TRBV28	TRBJ2-5	CASNRRLAGQETQYF
TRBV7-9	TRBJ1-1	CASSLRTGASTEAFF
TRBV25-1	TRBJ1-2	CASSEGAPLDYGYTF
TRBV6-2/TRBV6-3	TRBJ2-5	CASSSHRGGLETQYF
TRBV11-2	TRBJ2-4	CASSSTRAKNIQYF
TRBV7-2	TRBJ2-1	CASSLPQNNEQFF
TRBV18	TRBJ1-5	CASSPGEDQPQHF
TRBV9	TRBJ2-7	CASSANGLAGAYEQYF
TRBV7-2	TRBJ2-7	CASSSWGAYEQYF
TRBV28	TRBJ1-4	CASSSLQERKLFF
TRBV29-1	TRBJ2-2	CSVPGTANTGELFF
TRBV19	TRBJ1-2	CASSMVGGRTGYGYTF
TRBV7-8	TRBJ2-2	CASSSQGPANTGELFF
TRBV10-3	TRBJ1-2	CATERGRTGASLNYGYTF
TRBV3-1/TRBV3-2	TRBJ2-3	CASRRTSGGLTDTQYF
TRBV5-1	TRBJ1-2	CASSDTPGDHGYGYTF
TRBV7-9	TRBJ1-3	CANTPRDLSRGNTIYF
TRBV12-5	TRBJ1-1	CASVATGNTEAFF
TRBV18	TRBJ2-7	CASSPDTKQYF
TRBV4-2	TRBJ2-3	CASSERGEFTDTQYF
TRBV6-5	TRBJ1-2	CASSYSTRGRGGYTF
TRBV7-3	TRBJ1-3	CASGGGASGNTIYF
TRBV19	TRBJ2-6	CASSIRGSGANVLTF
TRBV6-2/TRBV6-3	TRBJ2-7	CASSPDRELTYEQYF
TRBV7-3	TRBJ2-2	CASSFYSGGTGELFF
TRBV13	TRBJ1-2	CASSSNPGQDGYTF
TRBV19	TRBJ1-5	CASSIRDYSNQPQHF
TRBV2	TRBJ1-5	CASRLDRGGSNQPQHF
TRBV10-3	TRBJ2-2	CAISEGLAGTATGELFF
TRBV7-2	TRBJ1-4	CASSFTTNEKLFF
TRBV11-2	TRBJ1-1	CASSRGNGGTEAFF
TRBV25-1	TRBJ2-1	CASSESPGGVHNEQFF
TRBV4-3	TRBJ2-3	CASSQGPAAADTQYF
TRBV28	TRBJ1-1	CASTEHMNTEAFF
TRBV7-9	TRBJ2-5	CASRTGGVQETQYF
TRBV19	TRBJ1-1	CASSEQGLAEAFF
TRBV6-5	TRBJ1-5	CASSYSKGAGQPQHF
TRBV3-1/TRBV3-2	TRBJ2-3	CASSQEVVGADTQYF